This TCR beta chain was captured in a study of control samples from healthy donors and cancer patients. Unmatched junction bases numbered 3, after V lost 3 bases and J lost 5 bases. This CDR3 spans 14 amino acids. Germline assignment: CDR1 LNHDA and CDR2 SQIVND (reference sequence). Here immunoSEQ multiplex PCR was the method, and the copy in TCRdb shows in-frame clones only, minus some. Altogether 130,000 to 150,000 clones are present, about 91% being singletons, with the ten largest covering under 4%. The receptor comes from a man aged 30 to 39 in good health. V is TRBV19 and J is TRBJ2-5; 10 nucleotides align to TRBD2. Material: blood. The CDR3 here is CASSIQLAGETQYF. The CDR3 DNA is TGTGCCAGTAGTATTCAACTAGCGGGGGAGACCCAGTACTTC.